This T cell receptor beta chain was profiled in a study of shared clonotypes between healthy human individuals. TCRdb's copy holds only in-frame clones and misses some; the assay was immunoSEQ multiplex PCR. The table shows around 700,000 clones, with around 90% occurring only once. Germline CDR1 SGHKS, CDR2 YYEKEE (reference sequence). The CDR3 contains 15 residues. Trimming stripped 5 bases from V and 0 bases from J, with 12 bases between. As defined, naive CD8 cells were CD45RO-negative and positively selected for CCR7, with terminally differentiated effector memory CD45RA+ cells excluded. The source is a man between 25 and 39 years old in good health. The V and J genes are TRBV5-5 and TRBJ2-1, with a weak D call TRBD1 (6 bases). The sequenced material came from naive CD8+ T cells sorted from blood. CDR3 in DNA: TGTGCCAGCAGATTAGACAGGCCCTCCTACAATGAGCAGTTCTTC. Its protein is CASRLDRPSYNEQFF.